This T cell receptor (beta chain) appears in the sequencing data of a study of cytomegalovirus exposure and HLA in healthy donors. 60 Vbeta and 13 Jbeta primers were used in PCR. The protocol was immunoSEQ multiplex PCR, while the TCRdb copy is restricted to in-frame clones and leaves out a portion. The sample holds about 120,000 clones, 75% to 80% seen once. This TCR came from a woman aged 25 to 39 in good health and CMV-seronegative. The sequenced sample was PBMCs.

As DNA, the CDR3 is TGTGCCAGCAGCTTAGGACAGGGGGCCGGCACTGAAGCTTTCTTT. Its protein is CASSLGQGAGTEAFF. The chain employs TRBV7-9 and TRBJ1-1, with 10 bases aligning to TRBD1. The CDR3 runs to 15 residues. Germline V gene data show CDR1 as SEHNR and CDR2 as FQNEAQ (reference sequence). The junction had 3 bases not matched to a gene; V was cut back by 1 base and J by 4 bases.